The 5 T cell receptor delta chains below all came from one sample that was sequenced in a study of γδ T cells in repeated Plasmodium falciparum infection. Bulk repertoires came from Vgamma9/Vdelta2+ or Vdelta2-negative gammadelta T cells flow-sorted from PBMC. TCRdb processed the multiplex PCR reads again with the CATT caller. The sample shows roughly 90,000 delta-chain clones, 0.98% of them seen only once. Sample: gamma-delta T cells from blood. The receptors come from a pool of human donors (malaria-infected and uninfected, not separated).

Only a few counts were recorded for this clone. The protein TCRdb lists belongs to a much larger clone and differs from this DNA's translation at residue 10, which points to a read error; the protein shown is made from the DNA. This chain joins TRDV2 and TRDJ1; D remains ambiguous. As TCRdb names no J gene, one was assigned here on the basis of a DNA match to germline. In germline, CDR1 is GEAIGNYY, CDR2 EKD. This CDR3 has 20 residues. V was cut by 0 bases and J by 4 bases, with 29 bases left in between. The CDR3 sequence: CACDTILASLQNYYGDKLIF. CDR3 nucleotides: TGTGCCTGTGACACCATCCTGGCCAGCCTCCAAAACTACTACGGCGATAAACTCATCTTT.

This clone was detected a few times. TCRdb assigns this DNA the protein of a much larger clone, which departs from its translation at residue 13; this likely reflects a read error, and the protein shown comes from translating the DNA. This chain connects TRDV1 to TRDJ1; possibly TRDD3 for D (6 bases). There are 16 residues in the CDR3. Germline CDR1 TSWWSYY, CDR2 QGS. Here the CDR3 DNA reads TGTGCTCTTGGGGCCATGGGGGGGAGGTACACCGATAGACTCATCTTT. Translating it yields CALGAMGGRYTDRLIF.

This clone was observed a handful of times. A far larger clone is one base from this, pointing to a likely read error. Different DNA sequences within this sample yield the same CDR3. The chain recombines TRDV1 with TRDJ1, with D possibly being TRDD2 (5 bases). Matching the DNA to germline supplied the J gene, which TCRdb does not give. In germline, CDR1 is TSWWSYY, CDR2 QGS. The CDR3 has 22 residues. V lost 3 bases and J lost 1, with 33 bases in between. CDR3 nucleotide sequence: TGTGCTCTTGGGGACTACCACCGCCCTACGTATGATTGGACGGGCGCCACCGATAAACTCATCTTT. Protein sequence: CALGDYHRPTYDWTGATDKLIF.

As to this clone: A far larger clone is one nucleotide away, so this likely arose from a read error. At the DNA level, this CDR3 is encoded by other sequences in the same sample as well. The CDR3 nucleotides read TGTGCCTGTGACTCGTATAGGACTGGGGGTTTTTACACCGACAAACTCATCTTT. Translated: CACDSYRTGGFYTDKLIF. The chain combines TRDV2 with TRDJ1, with TRDD3 identical over 8 bases. The J gene comes from matching the DNA to germline here; TCRdb lacks it. There are 18 residues in the CDR3. Germline V gene sequence: CDR1 GEAIGNYY, CDR2 EKD.

In this sample, this clone turned up a few times. Only one base separates this from a far larger clonotype, so it likely reflects a read error. This CDR3 is also generated by other DNA sequences in the sample. The V gene is TRDV2, the J gene TRDJ1; TRDD3 agrees at 11 bases. Because TCRdb records no J gene, it was assigned here through a match of the DNA to germline. This CDR3 has 21 residues. The J segment lost 1 base and the V segment lost 5 bases, leaving 23 bases of the junction unmatched. Looked up from germline, CDR1 is GEAIGNYY and CDR2 is EKD. The CDR3 bases are TGTGCCTGTGCCCCCTGCCTAACCGCGAACTGGGGGATAAGGGGCACCGATAAACTCATCTTT. Translating it yields CACAPCLTANWGIRGTDKLIF.